The 17 T cell receptor beta chains below come from one sample, sequenced in a study of CD8 T cells in Susac syndrome. Random hexamers were used to reverse transcribe the RNA input (about 0.5 to 1 ug). TCRdb called the immunoSEQ multiplex PCR reads again in MiXCR, with one record for every CDR3 protein. In the table there are some 190,000 distinct CDR3 sequences, approximately 95% of which are singletons. The sequenced sample consisted of CD4+ T cells from PBMCs. These receptors were collected from a human donor in good health.

The chain carries TRBV6-6 and TRBJ1-1; D gene uncertain. Per the germline V gene, CDR1 is MNHNY and CDR2 is SVGAGI (reference sequence). This CDR3 spans 15 amino acids. The germline V and J ends were trimmed by 5 bases and 0 bases, with 13 bases remaining between them. The chain's CDR3 is CASSPRAGMNTEAFF. The CDR3 DNA sequence: TGTGCCAGCAGTCCGCGGGCGGGTATGAACACTGAAGCTTTCTTT.

The chain uses TRBV27 and TRBJ2-3; D gene unclear. Trimming took off 1 base at V and 6 bases at J, with 8 bases between the two ends. The CDR3 totals 13 residues. Germline V gene data show CDR1 as MNHEY and CDR2 as SMNVEV (reference sequence). Here the CDR3 DNA reads TGTGCCAGCAGTTTATATCCCTGGGATACGCAGTATTTT. Residues: CASSLYPWDTQYF.

V gene TRBV2 combines with J gene TRBJ1-5, with D tentatively TRBD1 (5 bases). V was clipped by 5 bases and J by 4 bases, with 15 bases between them. The V gene's germline CDR1 is SNHLY and CDR2 FYNNEI. The CDR3 spans 15 residues. The CDR3, as DNA: TGTGCCAGCAGTTTTTCCCAGGGTGATAATCAGCCCCAGCATTTT. Translation gives CASSFSQGDNQPQHF.

The chain recombines TRBV5-1 with TRBJ1-3; 9 bases map to TRBD1. In germline, CDR1 is SGHRS, CDR2 YFSETQ. The CDR3 is made up of 16 amino acids. The ends lost 1 base at V and 4 bases at J; junction bases unmatched: 6. The CDR3 nucleotides are TGCGCCAGCAGCTTGACCGGGACAGGGACCGGAAACACCATATATTTT. Translated, it gives CASSLTGTGTGNTIYF.

The CDR3, as DNA: TGTGCCAGCAGCTTAGCACGATCAGACCACAGCGGTGAGCAGTTCTTC. It specifies CASSLARSDHSGEQFF. The gene calls are TRBV7-2 and TRBJ2-1, with D tentatively TRBD2 (5 bases). Trimming cost V 0 bases and J 9 bases, with 18 bases left between them. Germline V CDR1 and CDR2: SGHTA, FQGNSA. This CDR3 has 16 residues.

This clonotype occurred once. The chain carries TRBV27 and TRBJ2-5; 12 nucleotides agree with TRBD2. The V gene's germline CDR1 is MNHEY and CDR2 SMNVEV (reference sequence). The CDR3 consists of 15 residues. Losses at the gene ends were 8 bases for V and 4 bases for J; bases not matched to a gene: 8. The CDR3 sequence is CASGSSGGARETQYF. DNA of the CDR3: TGTGCCAGCGGCTCTAGCGGGGGGGCCCGAGAGACCCAGTACTTC.

This sequence joins TRBV2 and TRBJ1-5; D is uncertain. Trimming stripped 7 bases from V and 4 bases from J, with 8 bases between. From germline, CDR1 is SNHLY and CDR2 FYNNEI. The CDR3 sequence is 12 residues long. CDR3 loop: CASTGPNQPQHF. The CDR3 bases are TGTGCCAGCACCGGGCCGAATCAGCCCCAGCATTTT.

The CDR3 DNA is TGTGCCACCAGTGATTATACTAGCGATGGCAAAAACATTCAGTACTTC. Its translation: CATSDYTSDGKNIQYF. The J gene is TRBJ2-4, the V gene TRBV24-1; 7 bases agree with TRBD2. The germline CDR1 and CDR2 sequences are KGHDR and SFDVKD. The J segment lost 3 bases and the V segment lost 2 bases, leaving 6 bases of the junction unmatched. The CDR3 length is 16 residues.

This CDR3 is CAWGRGAGYEQYF. CDR3 DNA sequence: TGTGCCTGGGGGAGAGGGGCCGGTTACGAGCAGTACTTC. This chain joins TRBV30 and TRBJ2-7; either TRBD1 or TRBD2 may supply D (5 bases each). Trimming cost V 5 bases and J 4 bases, with 15 bases left between them. CDR3 length: 13 residues. In germline, CDR1 is GTSNPN, CDR2 SVGIG (reference sequence).

The CDR3 sequence: CASSLRQGVYGYTF. CDR3 DNA: TGTGCCAGCAGTTTAAGACAGGGGGTCTATGGCTACACCTTC. The J gene is TRBJ1-2, the V gene TRBV12-3 or TRBV12-4; 9 bases line up with TRBD1. J gave up 4 bases and V 2 bases, and 2 bases lay outside the gene matches. There are 14 residues in the CDR3.

The rearrangement joins TRBV14 to TRBJ2-1; 7 bases align to TRBD2. V was clipped by 0 bases and J by 9 bases; unmatched bases: 8. The germline V gene has CDR1 SGHDN and CDR2 FVKESK. The CDR3 sequence is 15 residues long. CDR3 region: CASSQESGWGGEQFF. The CDR3 DNA is TGTGCCAGCAGCCAAGAGTCCGGGTGGGGGGGTGAGCAGTTCTTC.

CDR3 in amino acids: CAISPGQQNTEAFF. The CDR3 DNA is TGTGCCATCTCCCCTGGACAGCAGAACACTGAAGCTTTCTTT. This chain joins TRBV10-3 and TRBJ1-1, with a weak D call TRBD1 (6 bases). This CDR3 is built from 14 residues. Germline V gene lookup returns CDR1 ENHRY and CDR2 SYGVKD. The germline V and J ends were trimmed by 8 bases and 1 base, with 14 bases remaining between them.

The chain has TRBV29-1 and TRBJ1-1; D gene unclear. In germline, CDR1 is SQVTM, CDR2 ANQGSEA. CDR3 length equals 13 residues. The germline V and J ends were trimmed by 3 bases and 1 base, with 9 bases remaining between them. CDR3 bases: TGCAGCGTTGATTTCAGACGGAACACTGAAGCTTTCTTT. Encoded protein: CSVDFRRNTEAFF. The whole variable domain, filled in from reference TRBV29-1 and TRBJ1-1, reads SAVISQKPSRDICQRGTSLTIQCQVDSQVTMMFWYRQQPGQSLTLIATANQGSEATYESGFVIDKFPISRPNLTFSTLTVSNMSPEDSSIYLCSVDFRRNTEAFFGQGTRLTVV.

The CDR3 region has the DNA TGTGCCAGCGGTGGACAGGGGGTGAAGGAGCAGTTCTTC. Translating it yields CASGGQGVKEQFF. The J gene is TRBJ2-1, the V gene TRBV28; 10 nucleotides agree with TRBD1. Trimming cost V 8 bases and J 10 bases; bases outside gene matches: 8. Germline values: CDR1 MDHEN, CDR2 SYDVKM. The CDR3 runs 13 residues.

The chain joins TRBV6-6 to TRBJ2-3; D ambiguous. V shed 6 bases and J shed 0 bases, with 7 bases lying between them. The germline V gene has CDR1 MNHNY and CDR2 SVGAGI (reference sequence). The CDR3 contains 13 residues. This CDR3 is CASSGWSTDTQYF. The CDR3 DNA sequence: TGTGCCAGCAGCGGCTGGAGCACAGATACGCAGTATTTT.

The sample holds a few counts of this clonotype. V usage is TRBV7-2 and J usage is TRBJ2-1, with TRBD2 identical over 9 bases. This CDR3 comprises 16 residues. V lost 3 bases to trimming and J lost 0 bases; unmatched junction nucleotides: 3. Germline CDR1 reads SGHTA; CDR2 reads FQGNSA. CDR3: CASSLASGNSYNEQFF. The CDR3 region has the DNA TGTGCCAGCAGCTTGGCTAGCGGGAACTCCTACAATGAGCAGTTCTTC.

The chain couples TRBV2 to TRBJ2-6, with D perhaps matching TRBD1 (6 bases). Germline assignment: CDR1 SNHLY and CDR2 FYNNEI. Trimming shortened V by 6 bases and J by 0 bases, and 9 bases separated the two germline ends. The CDR3 has 15 residues. The CDR3 sequence is CASRRTDSGANVLTF. The CDR3 DNA is TGTGCCAGCAGGCGGACAGACTCTGGGGCCAACGTCCTGACTTTC.